This T cell receptor (beta chain) is from a study of beta chain features in type 1 diabetes. CDR1 and CDR2 from the germline V gene are MNHEY and SMNVEV (reference sequence). CDR3 length: 14 residues. V gave up 3 bases and J gave up 1 base, with 9 bases separating them. The study reverse transcribed the entire isolated RNA, so it sequenced expressed TCRB transcripts. Samples of naive, central memory and regulatory T cells yielded a mean of about 3.8 million reads. Produced via immunoSEQ multiplex PCR; TCRdb's table is partial and in-frame only. The repertoire holds hundreds of thousands of clones, with around 14% as singletons. Study-level results: A moderate, significant TCRB CDR3 shortening appeared in type 1 diabetes across four CD4+ subsets.

CD4+ cells of the naive, central memory, regulatory and stem cell-like memory types were sorted via CD45RO/CCR7/CD25/CD127/CD95/CD27. As for this clone: Antigen: not known.

The specimen sequenced was naive CD4+ T cells from blood. The sequence came from a man aged 25 to 40 in good health. The chain joins TRBV27 to TRBJ1-1; D gene uncertain. DNA of the CDR3: TGTGCCAGCAGTTTTTTGGCGAGGAACACTGAAGCTTTCTTT. Its protein product is CASSFLARNTEAFF.